These T cell receptor beta chains were read from a single sample in a study of identical twins. From the 5' RACE reads, TCRdb called clonotypes with MiXCR, one entry per CDR3 protein. The data contain about 530,000 distinct CDR3 sequences, 20% to 25% of them singletons. These data were also reused for a study on yellow fever vaccine responses in identical twins.

The material sequenced was CD4+ T cells sorted from blood. The receptors shown here come from a woman under 30 in good health. The CDR3 runs from the conserved cysteine through the conserved F or W. A D gene is named only where the DNA matches it firmly. The size field is filled for only some rows; it gives once, few, many or a size class.

CDR3 DNA,CDR3 protein,J gene,D gene,V gene,clone size
TGCGCCAGCAGCTCTACTAGCGGGAGGTTGAGAGAGACCCAGTACTTC,CASSSTSGRLRETQYF,TRBJ2-5,TRBD2,TRBV5-1,few
TGCGCCAGCACTCGATCAGTCCAAGAGACCCAGTACTTC,CASTRSVQETQYF,TRBJ2-5,.,TRBV5-1,few
TGCGCCAGCAGCCCATCTAGCGGGGGCACAGATACGCAGTATTTT,CASSPSSGGTDTQYF,TRBJ2-3,TRBD2,TRBV4-1,.
TGCGCCAGCAGCTTGGGAGGGAGCCTTAATGAAAAACTGTTTTTT,CASSLGGSLNEKLFF,TRBJ1-4,.,TRBV5-1,few
TGCAGTGCCATCCGACAGGGGATCGGTGAAAAACTGTTTTTT,CSAIRQGIGEKLFF,TRBJ1-4,TRBD1,TRBV20-1,.
TGTGCCAGCAGCCCAGTGACTTACGAGCAGTACTTC,CASSPVTYEQYF,TRBJ2-7,.,TRBV14,few
TGCAGTGCCCAAACCGGGACTGGGAACATTCAGTACTTC,CSAQTGTGNIQYF,TRBJ2-4,.,TRBV20-1,few
TGTGCCAGCAGTTACGGCGGGGGCCACCGGAGCGGGGAGCTGTTTTTT,CASSYGGGHRSGELFF,TRBJ2-2,.,TRBV6-5,many
TGTGCCAGCAGTTACGCCCGACAGGGGGCTGGGAATGAGCAGTTCTTC,CASSYARQGAGNEQFF,TRBJ2-1,TRBD1,TRBV6-5,few
TGTGCCATCAGTCCCCTTGAGGGCACTAATGAAAAACTGTTTTTT,CAISPLEGTNEKLFF,TRBJ1-4,.,TRBV10-3,.
TGTGCCAGCAGCCAAGAATTTACCTACTCCTACAATGAGCAGTTCTTC,CASSQEFTYSYNEQFF,TRBJ2-1,.,TRBV4-2,few
TGTGCCAGCAGTCCTCCCGGGACCAACACCGGGGAGCTGTTTTTT,CASSPPGTNTGELFF,TRBJ2-2,.,TRBV12-3/TRBV12-4,.
TGTGCCAGCAGCTTACAGGCCCTACCCTACAATGAGCAGTTCTTC,CASSLQALPYNEQFF,TRBJ2-1,.,TRBV7-6,.
TGTGCCAGCAGCTTAGTGTGGGGGGCTCAAGAGACCCAGTACTTC,CASSLVWGAQETQYF,TRBJ2-5,.,TRBV11-2,few
TGTGCCAGCAGCTTGTACGGTTTGAGGGCAGGCCAGTACTTC,CASSLYGLRAGQYF,TRBJ2-5,.,TRBV11-2,few
TGCGCCAGCAGCCATCCTTGGGGGGACCCCGTTGGCTACACCTTC,CASSHPWGDPVGYTF,TRBJ1-2,.,TRBV4-1,.